This TCR beta chain is drawn from a study of blood T cell repertoires in COVID-19. As for the study in general: COVID-19 samples, acute and convalescent, were from the United States, Italy and Spain. Sample material is recorded as cDNA or gDNA derived from T cells, B-cell-depleted T cells, or PBMCs.

As originally analysed: For nucleated cells, counts were estimated from reference gene primer amplification. Data came from immunoSEQ multiplex PCR; TCRdb stores just in-frame clones and leaves some out. V and J calls plus clone size are reproduced from that table; the DNA served to infer D and trimming. The top ten clones hold around 7% of a sample with about 190,000 clones, roughly 90% of them seen once. This clone was counted a single time. V lost 6 bases to trimming and J lost 4 bases, with 15 bases between them. The germline V gene encodes CDR1 SNHLY and CDR2 FYNNEI. This CDR3 has 14 residues. V and J are TRBV2 and TRBJ1-1, with D hard to call. The sequenced material came from peripheral blood. The TCR was taken from a middle-aged man with acute or convalescent COVID-19. The CDR3 DNA reads TGTGCCAGCAGCCGCGATCTAGTGGGCACTGAAGCTTTCTTT. Protein product: CASSRDLVGTEAFF.